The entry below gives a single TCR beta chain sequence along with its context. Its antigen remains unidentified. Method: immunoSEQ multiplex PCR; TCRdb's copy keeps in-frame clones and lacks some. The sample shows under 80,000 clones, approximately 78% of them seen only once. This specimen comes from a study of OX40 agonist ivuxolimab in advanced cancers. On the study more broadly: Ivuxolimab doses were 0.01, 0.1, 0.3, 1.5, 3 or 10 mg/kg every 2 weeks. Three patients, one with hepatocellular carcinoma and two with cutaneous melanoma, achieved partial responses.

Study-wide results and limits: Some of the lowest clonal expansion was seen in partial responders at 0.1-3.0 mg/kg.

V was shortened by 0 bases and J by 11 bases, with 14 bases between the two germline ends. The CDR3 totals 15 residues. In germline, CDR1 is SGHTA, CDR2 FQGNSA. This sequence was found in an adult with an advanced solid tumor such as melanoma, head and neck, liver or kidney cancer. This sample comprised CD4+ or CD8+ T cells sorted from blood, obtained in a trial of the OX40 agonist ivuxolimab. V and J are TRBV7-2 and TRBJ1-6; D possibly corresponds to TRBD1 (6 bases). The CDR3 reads CASSLALGAGAPLHF. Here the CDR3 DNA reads TGTGCCAGCAGCTTAGCGCTGGGGGCAGGTGCACCCCTCCACTTT.